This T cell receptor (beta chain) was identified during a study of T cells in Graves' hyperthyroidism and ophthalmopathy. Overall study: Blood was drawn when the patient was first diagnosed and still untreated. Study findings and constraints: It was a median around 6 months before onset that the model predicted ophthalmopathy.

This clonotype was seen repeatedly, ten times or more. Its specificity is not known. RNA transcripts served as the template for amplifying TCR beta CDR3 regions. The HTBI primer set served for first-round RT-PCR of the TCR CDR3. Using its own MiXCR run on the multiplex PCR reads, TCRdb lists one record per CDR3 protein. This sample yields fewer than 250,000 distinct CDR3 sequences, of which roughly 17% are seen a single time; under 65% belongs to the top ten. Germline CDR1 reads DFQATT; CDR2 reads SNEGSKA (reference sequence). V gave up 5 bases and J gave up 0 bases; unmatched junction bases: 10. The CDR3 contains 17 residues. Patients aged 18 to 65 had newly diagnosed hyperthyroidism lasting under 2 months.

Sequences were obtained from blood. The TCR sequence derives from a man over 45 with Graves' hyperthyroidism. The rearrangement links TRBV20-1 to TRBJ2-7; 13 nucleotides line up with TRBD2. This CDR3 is CSASGLAGPHLSYEQYF. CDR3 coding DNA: TGCAGTGCTTCGGGACTAGCGGGACCTCATCTCTCCTACGAGCAGTACTTC.